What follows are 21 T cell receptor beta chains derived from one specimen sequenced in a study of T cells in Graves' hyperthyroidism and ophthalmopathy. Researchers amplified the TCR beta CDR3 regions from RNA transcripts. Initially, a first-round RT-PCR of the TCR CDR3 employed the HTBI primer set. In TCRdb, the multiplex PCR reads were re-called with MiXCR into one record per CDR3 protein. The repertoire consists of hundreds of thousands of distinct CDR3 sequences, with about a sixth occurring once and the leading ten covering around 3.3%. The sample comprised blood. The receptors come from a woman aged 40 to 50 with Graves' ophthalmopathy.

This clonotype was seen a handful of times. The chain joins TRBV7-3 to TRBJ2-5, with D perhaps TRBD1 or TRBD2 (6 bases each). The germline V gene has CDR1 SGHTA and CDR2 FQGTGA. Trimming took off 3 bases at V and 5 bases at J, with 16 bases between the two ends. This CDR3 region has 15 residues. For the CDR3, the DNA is TGTGCCAGCAGCTTGGGGGGCGCTGGGAGTGAGACCCAGTACTTC. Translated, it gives CASSLGGAGSETQYF.

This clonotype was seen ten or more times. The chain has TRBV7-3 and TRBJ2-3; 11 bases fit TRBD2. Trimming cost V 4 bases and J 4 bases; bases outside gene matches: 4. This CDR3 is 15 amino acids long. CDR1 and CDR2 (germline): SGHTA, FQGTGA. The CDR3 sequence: CASSSTSGTSDTQYF. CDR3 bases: TGTGCCAGCAGCTCGACTAGCGGGACTTCAGATACGCAGTATTTT.

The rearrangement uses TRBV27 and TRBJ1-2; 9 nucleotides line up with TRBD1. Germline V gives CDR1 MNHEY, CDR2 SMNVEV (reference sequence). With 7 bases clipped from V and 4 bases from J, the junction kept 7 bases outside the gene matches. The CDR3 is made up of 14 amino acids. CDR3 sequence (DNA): TGTGCCAGCAAGCGGGACAGGGAATTCTATGGCTACACCTTC. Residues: CASKRDREFYGYTF.

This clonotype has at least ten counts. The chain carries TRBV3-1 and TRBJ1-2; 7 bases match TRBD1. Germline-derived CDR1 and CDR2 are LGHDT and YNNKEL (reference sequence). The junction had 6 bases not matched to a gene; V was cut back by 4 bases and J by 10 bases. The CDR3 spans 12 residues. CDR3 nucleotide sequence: TGTGCCAGCAGCCCCGACAGGGAAGCCTACACCTTC. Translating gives CASSPDREAYTF.

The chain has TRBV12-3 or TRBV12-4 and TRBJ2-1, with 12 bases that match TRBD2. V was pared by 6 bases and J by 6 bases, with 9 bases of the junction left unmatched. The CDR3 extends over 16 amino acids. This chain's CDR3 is CASSPLAGGPGNEQFF. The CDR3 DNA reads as TGTGCCAGCAGCCCTCTAGCGGGGGGGCCGGGCAATGAGCAGTTCTTC.

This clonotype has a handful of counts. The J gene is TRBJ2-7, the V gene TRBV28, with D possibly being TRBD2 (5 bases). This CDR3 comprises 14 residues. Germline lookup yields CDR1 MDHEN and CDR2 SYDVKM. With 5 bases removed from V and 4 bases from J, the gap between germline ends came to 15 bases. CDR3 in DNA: TGTGCCAGCAGTCTCCCGGAGGCGAGATACGAGCAGTACTTC. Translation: CASSLPEARYEQYF.

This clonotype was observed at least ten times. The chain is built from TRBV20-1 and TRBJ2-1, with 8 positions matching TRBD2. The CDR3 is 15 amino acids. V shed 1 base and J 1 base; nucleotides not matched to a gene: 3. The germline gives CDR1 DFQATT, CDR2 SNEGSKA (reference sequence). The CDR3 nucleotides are TGCAGTGCTAGAGCGGGACTAGAATCCTACAATGAGCAGTTCTTC. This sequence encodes CSARAGLESYNEQFF.

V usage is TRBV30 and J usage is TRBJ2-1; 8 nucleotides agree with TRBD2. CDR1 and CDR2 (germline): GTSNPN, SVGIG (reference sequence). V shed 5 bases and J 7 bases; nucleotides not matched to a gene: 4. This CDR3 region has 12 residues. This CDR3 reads CAWLRGGNEQFF. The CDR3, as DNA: TGTGCCTGGTTACGGGGGGGTAATGAGCAGTTCTTC.

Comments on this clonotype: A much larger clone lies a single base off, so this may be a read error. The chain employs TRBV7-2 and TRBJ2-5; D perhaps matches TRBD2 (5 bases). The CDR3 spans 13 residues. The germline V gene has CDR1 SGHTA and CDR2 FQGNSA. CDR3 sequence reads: CAGRTAGGETQYF. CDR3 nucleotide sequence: TGTGCCGGCAGAACTGCCGGAGGAGAGACCCAGTACTTC. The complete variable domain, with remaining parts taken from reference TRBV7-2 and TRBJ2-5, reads GAGVSQSPSNKVTEKGKDVELRCDPISGHTALYWYRQSLGQGLEFLIYFQGNSAPDKSGLPSDRFSAERTGGSVSTLTIQRTQQEDSAVYLCAGRTAGGETQYFGPGTRLLVL.

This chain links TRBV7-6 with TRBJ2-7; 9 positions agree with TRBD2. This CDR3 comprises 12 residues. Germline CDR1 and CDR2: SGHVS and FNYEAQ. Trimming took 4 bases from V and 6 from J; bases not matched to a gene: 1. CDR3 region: CASSSAGGEQYF. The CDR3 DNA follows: TGTGCCAGCAGCTCAGCGGGGGGCGAGCAGTACTTC.

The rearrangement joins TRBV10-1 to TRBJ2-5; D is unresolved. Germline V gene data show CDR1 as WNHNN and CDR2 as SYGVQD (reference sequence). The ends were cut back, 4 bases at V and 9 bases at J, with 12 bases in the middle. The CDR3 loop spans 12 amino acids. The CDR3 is CASSATPDAQYF. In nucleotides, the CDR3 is TGCGCCAGCAGTGCAACTCCGGACGCCCAGTACTTC.

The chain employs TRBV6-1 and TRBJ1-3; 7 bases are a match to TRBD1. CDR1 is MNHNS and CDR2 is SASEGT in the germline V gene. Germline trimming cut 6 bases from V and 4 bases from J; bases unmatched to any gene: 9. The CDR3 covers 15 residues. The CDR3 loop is CASRQQGISGNTIYF. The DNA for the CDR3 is TGTGCCAGCAGACAACAGGGGATTTCGGGAAACACCATATATTTT.

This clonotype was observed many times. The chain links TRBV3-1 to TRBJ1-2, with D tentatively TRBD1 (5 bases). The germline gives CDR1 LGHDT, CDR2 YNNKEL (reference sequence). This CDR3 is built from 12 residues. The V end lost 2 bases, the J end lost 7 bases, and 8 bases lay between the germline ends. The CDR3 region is CASSQTDSGYTF. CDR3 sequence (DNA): TGTGCCAGCAGCCAAACCGACAGTGGCTACACCTTC. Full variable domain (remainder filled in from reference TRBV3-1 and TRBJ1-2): DTAVSQTPKYLVTQMGNDKSIKCEQNLGHDTMYWYKQDSKKFLKIMFSYNNKELIINETVPNRFSPKSPDKAHLNLHINSLELGDSAVYFCASSQTDSGYTFGSGTRLTVV.

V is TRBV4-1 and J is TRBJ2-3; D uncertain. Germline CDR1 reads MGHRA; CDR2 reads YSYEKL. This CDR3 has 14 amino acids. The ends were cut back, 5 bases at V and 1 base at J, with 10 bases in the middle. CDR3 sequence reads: CASSLDLRTDTQYF. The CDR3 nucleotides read TGCGCCAGCAGCTTAGACTTACGCACAGATACGCAGTATTTT.

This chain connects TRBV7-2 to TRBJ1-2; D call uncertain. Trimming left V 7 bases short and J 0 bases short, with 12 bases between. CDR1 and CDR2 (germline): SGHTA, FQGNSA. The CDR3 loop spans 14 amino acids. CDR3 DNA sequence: TGTGCCAGCACCCCTATTCCAGCTAACTATGGCTACACCTTC. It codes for CASTPIPANYGYTF.

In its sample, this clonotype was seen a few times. CDR3 nucleotide sequence: TGTGCCAGTAGTATCCCGGGACGGAATCAGCCCCAGCATTTT. Translated, it gives CASSIPGRNQPQHF. The gene calls are TRBV19 and TRBJ1-5; D is perhaps TRBD1 (5 bases). Deletions cut 3 bases from V and 4 bases from J, with 10 bases between. CDR1 is LNHDA and CDR2 is SQIVND in the germline V gene (reference sequence). This CDR3 has 14 amino acids.

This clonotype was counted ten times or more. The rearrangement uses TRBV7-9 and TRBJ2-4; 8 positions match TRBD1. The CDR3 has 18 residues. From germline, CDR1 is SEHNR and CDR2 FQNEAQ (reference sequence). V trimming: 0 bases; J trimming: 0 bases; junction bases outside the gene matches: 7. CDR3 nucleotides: TGTGCCAGCAGCTTAGCTGGACAGGGTGGGGTAGCCAAAAACATTCAGTACTTC. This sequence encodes CASSLAGQGGVAKNIQYF.

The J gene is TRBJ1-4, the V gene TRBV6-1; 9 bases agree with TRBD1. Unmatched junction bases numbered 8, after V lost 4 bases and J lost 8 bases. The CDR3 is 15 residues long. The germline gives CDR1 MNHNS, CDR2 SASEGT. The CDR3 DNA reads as TGTGCCAGCAGTGTGACAGGGGGAAGGGAAGAAAAACTGTTTTTT. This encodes CASSVTGGREEKLFF.

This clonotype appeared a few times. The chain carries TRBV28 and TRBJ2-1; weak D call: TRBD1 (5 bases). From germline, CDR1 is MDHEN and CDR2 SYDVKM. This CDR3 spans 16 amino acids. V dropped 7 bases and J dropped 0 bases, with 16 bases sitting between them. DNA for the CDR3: TGTGCCAGCACCCAAATGGACATAAGCTCCTACAATGAGCAGTTCTTC. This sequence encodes CASTQMDISSYNEQFF.

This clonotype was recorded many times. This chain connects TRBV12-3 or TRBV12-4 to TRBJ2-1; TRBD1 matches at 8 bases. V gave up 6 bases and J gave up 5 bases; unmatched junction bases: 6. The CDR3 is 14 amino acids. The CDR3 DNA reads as TGTGCCAGCAGCTACTGGACAGGGAACAATGAGCAGTTCTTC. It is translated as CASSYWTGNNEQFF.

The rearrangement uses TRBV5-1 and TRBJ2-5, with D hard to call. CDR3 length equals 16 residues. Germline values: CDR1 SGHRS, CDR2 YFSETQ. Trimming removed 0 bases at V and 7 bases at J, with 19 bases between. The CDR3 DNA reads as TGCGCCAGCAGCTTGGTCACGTTGGGAACCCCGGGGACCCAGTACTTC. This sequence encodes CASSLVTLGTPGTQYF.